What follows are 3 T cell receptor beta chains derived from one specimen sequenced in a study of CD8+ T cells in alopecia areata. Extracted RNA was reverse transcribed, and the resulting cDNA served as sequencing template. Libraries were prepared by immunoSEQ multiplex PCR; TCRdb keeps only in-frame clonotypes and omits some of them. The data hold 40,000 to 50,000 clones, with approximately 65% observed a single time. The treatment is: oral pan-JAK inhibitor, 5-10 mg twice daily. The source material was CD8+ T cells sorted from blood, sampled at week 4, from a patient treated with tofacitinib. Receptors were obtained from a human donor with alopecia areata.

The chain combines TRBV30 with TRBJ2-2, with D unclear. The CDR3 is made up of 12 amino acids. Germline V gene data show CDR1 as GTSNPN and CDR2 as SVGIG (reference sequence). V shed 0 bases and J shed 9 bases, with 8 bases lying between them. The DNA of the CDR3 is TGTGCCTGGAGTGTGTCAGGTTGGGAGCTGTTTTTT. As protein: CAWSVSGWELFF.

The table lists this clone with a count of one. The CDR3 loop reads CASSDGRVDEAFF. The CDR3 coding sequence is TGCGCCAGCAGTGACGGGAGAGTGGATGAAGCTTTCTTT. This sequence joins TRBV5-1 and TRBJ1-1; D is undetermined. This CDR3 region has 13 residues. V was trimmed by 5 bases and J by 7 bases, leaving 15 bases between them. The germline V gene encodes CDR1 SGHRS and CDR2 YFSETQ.

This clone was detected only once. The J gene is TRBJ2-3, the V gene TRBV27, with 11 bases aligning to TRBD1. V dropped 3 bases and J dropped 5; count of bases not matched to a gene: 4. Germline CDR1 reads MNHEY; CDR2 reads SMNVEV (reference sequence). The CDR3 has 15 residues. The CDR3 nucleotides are TGTGCCAGCAGTTTGTACGGGACAGGGGGAGATACGCAGTATTTT. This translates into CASSLYGTGGDTQYF.